This T cell receptor (beta chain) emerged from a study of cytomegalovirus exposure and HLA in healthy donors (dated by TCRdb to about 2017). Context from the whole study: An earlier analysis of 587 of the donors reported 250 to 350 Gb of sequence data and 90 million to 120 million unique TCR beta sequences obtained from about 170 million T cells. Roughly 300 gigabases of sequencing data and approximately 91 million unique TCR sequences made up an early release that covered around 640 HLA-typed donors. Of the roughly 400 genotyped donors, 75% to 85% were placed in the genetic ancestry cluster associated with self-reported Caucasian donors. The aim of the study was to test whether cataloging public T cell receptors could identify signatures of past pathogen exposure. The study profiled the T cell repertoires of under 700 subjects by immunosequencing and related them to cytomegalovirus serostatus. A separate validation cohort of roughly 130 different subjects was used in addition to the roughly 640-subject first cohort. To predict cytomegalovirus infection status, the study combined high-throughput TCR immunosequencing, statistical association of individual TCRs with disease status, and machine learning. A later analysis re-analyzed previously published TCR beta repertoires from approximately 670 donors and added high-resolution HLA genotyping to study TCR occurrence patterns. In the later analysis, no new phenotypic data were used to find candidate immune exposures; instead, reliance was placed on TCR beta sequences and their occurrence across donors. In an earlier analysis of roughly 540 of the donors, high-throughput TCR beta sequencing was used to judge whether each TCR beta V gene segment behaved as functional or pseudogenic. Donor age, sex, ethnicity and CMV serostatus were compiled alongside the repertoire data. A later genetic analysis took genome-wide SNP genotypes for about 55% of the 666 donors and used that subset as a discovery cohort. All discovery cohort repertoires had been generated using a single sequencing platform. HLA typing included class I and class II loci at four-digit resolution. Typing coverage varied by locus: about 620-630 donors for A, B, C, DRB1 and DQB1; more than 500 for DQA1; approximately 610 for DPA1; fewer than 480 for DPB1. Because of strong linkage in the cohort, roughly five DR-DQ haplotypes were treated as single units for association and clustering. Across approximately 400 genotyped donors of the cohort, an average of roughly 250,000 unique TCR beta nucleotide sequences per donor were sequenced, and 15% to 20% of those sequences were non-productive. Summary of the overall study and its limitations: A later analysis found that HLA-associated TCR beta chains were more clonally expanded and had lower generation probabilities than equally common non-associated chains. The classifier was reported to diagnose cytomegalovirus status with high specificity and sensitivity in both the original and validation cohorts. A later genetic analysis reported fewer N-insertions in productive TCRs among donors in an Asian-associated ancestry cluster than the roughly 700-donor mean. According to a later analysis, most CMV-associated TCR beta chains appeared to be HLA-restricted, and the HLA associations seemed to be driven largely by CMV exposure. Because HLA typing was missing for some donors at each locus, association tests included only the typed subset. Broadly in line with IMGT annotations, most TCR beta V segments showed up in productive rearrangements about 87% or about 30% of the time in an earlier analysis of 450 to 600 of the donors. The only immune exposure information available for the cohort was CMV serostatus. The study listed 164 TCR beta chains as associated with cytomegalovirus. In a later analysis, more than 15,000 TCR beta sequences were associated with specific HLA alleles at a false discovery rate of 0.05. An association between a missense DCLRE1C variant and V-gene and J-gene trimming of TCR beta chains was found in a later genetic analysis and replicated in an independent cohort. A further reported finding was that TCR beta sequences accurately predicted the HLA-A and HLA-B alleles for most subjects in the first cohort. Correlated functional status among segregating V segments might reflect linkage disequilibrium, but an unknown experimental factor could not be ruled out. The cohort was sequenced for TCR beta chains only, and without alpha or paired-chain data the features that could be detected were limited. It was suggested by the authors that the approach could potentially be generalized to other disease states and immunological phenotypes. A group of highly shared sequence variants was considered likely to be a technical artifact of the sequencing pipeline. Some IMGT-functional V segments, including TRBV6-2 and TRBV6-3, could not be told apart with the 87-base-pair reads, so those segments were excluded. When HLA alleles, especially DR and DQ, strongly co-occurred, attributing TCR associations to individual alleles was difficult. Most TCR sequences were observed very rarely across donors, whereas some public TCRs were present in many individuals. Sequencing depth was assumed to be roughly uniform across donors in the presence/absence analyses, though that assumption may not hold. A few of the identified cytomegalovirus-associated TCR beta chains were confirmed in vitro to be specific for cytomegalovirus antigens. A later analysis found that TCR association rates varied across HLA loci, with DRB1 alleles showing the most associated TCRs and HLA-C alleles the fewest. According to a later analysis, parvovirus B19, influenza, CMV and Epstein-Barr virus appeared linked to several top co-occurrence clusters. Because counts were too low, fewer than 20 rarely observed V segments, including chromosome 9 orphons, were excluded from the earlier analysis of a few hundred of the donors.

The receptor library was made with the immunoSEQ multiplex PCR assay. For the multiplex PCR, a mixture combining 60 forward primers for TCR Vbeta segments and 13 reverse primers for TCR Jbeta segments was used. The CDR3 region of rearranged TCR beta genes was amplified from genomic DNA with a multiplex PCR assay. On the Illumina HiSeq System, the amplified TCR beta libraries were sequenced as 87-base-pair reads. In the authors' own workflow: In a later analysis, around 80 million unique TCR beta chains were counted across the approximately 670 repertoires, and some 10 million of these chains were shared by at least two donors. Raw reads were error-corrected and collapsed into unique sequences by a nearest-neighbor algorithm in which closely related sequences were merged to remove PCR and sequencing errors. V, D and J gene segments were assigned by aligning CDR3 sequences to IMGT reference sequences. For a sequence to be retained, a match of at least six nucleotides to both a V gene segment and a J gene segment was required. Rearrangements were classified as productive when the CDR3 lacked stop codons and remained in frame with V and J, and all other rearrangements were classified as non-productive. CDR3 was defined by IMGT convention, running from the second conserved V-encoded cysteine to the conserved J-encoded phenylalanine. Sequences without an unambiguous match to a single V gene segment were excluded from the earlier analysis of 450 to 750 of the donors. An earlier analysis of fewer than 750 of the donors called V segments functional above 56.7% productive rearrangements and segregating when the between-donor standard deviation exceeded 5%. A statistical classification framework was built for diagnosing cytomegalovirus status from the catalog of TCR beta chain sequences. In a later analysis, TCR nucleotide sequences were compared against IMGT/GENE-DB human TR gene sequences so that V and J genes could be assigned. Using the TCRdist pipeline, a later analysis assigned CDR3 sequences along with most-parsimonious VDJ recombination scenarios. A later analysis defined each TCR beta chain by its CDR3 amino acid sequence plus V-gene family, and excluded reads lacking a unique V-gene family. To address suspected cross-contamination and a sequencing artifact, a later analysis removed approximately 600 highly shared, low-generation-probability nucleotide sequences. For each public chain, a later analysis derived a clonal expansion index from normalized ranks of inferred template counts within each repertoire. In a later analysis, generation probabilities were computed with a VDJ recombination model fitted to out-of-frame rearrangements, and the resulting probabilities were checked against IGoR. A later analysis scored TCR-TCR, TCR-HLA and TCR-CMV co-occurrence with hypergeometric tests, applying a repertoire-size bias correction to TCR pairs. In a later analysis, false discovery rates were estimated by permuting HLA or CMV assignments 20 times. In a later analysis, co-occurring TCRs were grouped using DBSCAN, with TCRdist sequence similarity added in when clustering inside HLA-allele-positive subsets. Co-occurrence clustering excluded repertoires with fewer than 30,000 or more than 120,000 public chains, plus five with anomalous nucleotide sharing. Imported from immuneACCESS, the table was reduced by TCRdb to in-frame sequences with V and J called. These copies leave out some clones; in studies compared against another copy, an unresolved V gene accounts for under half, and the cause of the remainder is not known. The V and J calls and clone size are taken from that table; D and trimming were inferred from the DNA. The sample table lists some 150,000 clones, 70% to 80% of them with a count of one. The ten largest clones take up roughly 13% of the sample.

The cohort consisted of hundreds of healthy bone marrow donors. All cohort members were sampled while nominally healthy, although unrecorded immune exposures were likely present. The donor was CMV seropositive and was included in the group of some 290 seropositive cohort members. A peripheral blood sample was collected from each donor, and TCR beta sequencing was performed on peripheral blood mononuclear cells. Genomic DNA extraction from the blood cell samples was performed with the Qiagen DNeasy Blood Extraction Kit. From cysteine to phenylalanine, the CDR3 is 15 amino acids long. Left in the record is the CDR3 DNA by itself, 45 bases read in frame from the first base. CDR1 and CDR2 are read off the germline V gene as SGHRS and YFSETQ. At the junction V is shortened by 3 bases and J by 3 bases; bases outside the gene matches: 8. As for this clone: The antigen it binds to is not known. Base quality data are lacking; no much larger clone is found one base away.

Material: PBMCs. The receptor was isolated from a young man in good health and CMV-seropositive. The chain is encoded by TRBV5-1 joined to TRBJ2-5, with 7 junctional bases fitting TRBD1. CDR3 region: CASSSSFDREETQYF. Read as DNA, the sequence is TGCGCCAGCAGCTCGTCCTTCGACAGGGAAGAGACCCAGTACTTC. Reference TRBV5-1 and TRBJ2-5 genes cover what lies past the CDR3, so the full variable domain is KAGVTQTPRYLIKTRGQQVTLSCSPISGHRSVSWYQQTPGQGLQFLFEYFSETQRNKGNFPGRFSGRQFSNSRSEMNVSTLELGDSALYLCASSSSFDREETQYFGPGTRLLVL.